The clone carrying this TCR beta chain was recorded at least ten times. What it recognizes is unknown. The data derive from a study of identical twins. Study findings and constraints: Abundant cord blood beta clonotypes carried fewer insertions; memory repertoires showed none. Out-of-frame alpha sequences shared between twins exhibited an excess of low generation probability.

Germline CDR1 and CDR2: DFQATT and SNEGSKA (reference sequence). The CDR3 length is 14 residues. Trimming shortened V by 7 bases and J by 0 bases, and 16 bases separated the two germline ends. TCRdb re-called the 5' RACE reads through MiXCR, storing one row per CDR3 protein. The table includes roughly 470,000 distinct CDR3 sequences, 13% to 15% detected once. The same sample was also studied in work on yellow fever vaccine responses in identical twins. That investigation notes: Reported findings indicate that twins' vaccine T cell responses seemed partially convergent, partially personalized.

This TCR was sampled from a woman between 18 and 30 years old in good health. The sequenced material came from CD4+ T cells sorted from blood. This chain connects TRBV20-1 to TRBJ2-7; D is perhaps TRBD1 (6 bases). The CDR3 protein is CSGAKTGLSYEQYF. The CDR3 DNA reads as TGCAGTGGGGCCAAGACAGGCCTCTCCTACGAGCAGTACTTC.